This is a list of T cell receptor beta chains from one sample in a study of cytomegalovirus exposure and HLA in healthy donors. Assay used: immunoSEQ multiplex PCR; TCRdb lists only in-frame clones, some missing. The repertoire consists of 150,000 to 180,000 clones, with around 80% occurring once and the leading ten covering 9.5% to 15%. The sample taken for sequencing was PBMCs. These receptors were taken from a man aged 25-45 years in good health and CMV-seropositive. CDR3s include the opening cysteine and the closing phenylalanine or tryptophan. A D gene is named only where the DNA matches it firmly. Expanded clones are given a class, and other clones once, few, many or no size at all.

abundance: few; j_gene: TRBJ1-1; d_gene: TRBD1; len: 15; v_gene: TRBV6-6; CDR3nt: TGTGCCAGCCGAGGGACAGCGCTTATGAACACTGAAGCTTTCTTT; CDR3aa: CASRGTALMNTEAFF
abundance: once; j_gene: TRBJ2-6; d_gene: .; len: 17; v_gene: TRBV19; CDR3nt: TGTGCCAGTAGTATAGGAGCACTCCGGGCTGGGGCCAACGTCCTGACTTTC; CDR3aa: CASSIGALRAGANVLTF
abundance: once; j_gene: TRBJ2-7; d_gene: .; len: 13; v_gene: TRBV28; CDR3nt: TGTGCCAGCACGTCGACAGGACGCCACGAGCAGTACTTC; CDR3aa: CASTSTGRHEQYF
abundance: few; j_gene: TRBJ2-3; d_gene: TRBD2; len: 19; v_gene: TRBV4-1; CDR3nt: TGCGCCAGCAGCCAAGGGGGTCGACTAGCGGGGACTAGCACAGATACGCAGTATTTT; CDR3aa: CASSQGGRLAGTSTDTQYF
abundance: .; j_gene: TRBJ2-1; d_gene: TRBD2; len: 17; v_gene: TRBV19; CDR3nt: TGTGCCAGTAGTATAGATCCGGGACTAGCGGGAGGGCCAGGGCAGTTCTTC; CDR3aa: CASSIDPGLAGGPGQFF
abundance: .; j_gene: TRBJ2-3; d_gene: TRBD1; len: 14; v_gene: TRBV7-7; CDR3nt: TGTGCTAGCAGTACAGGGGGTAACTCAGATACGCAGTATTTT; CDR3aa: CASSTGGNSDTQYF
abundance: .; j_gene: TRBJ2-7; d_gene: TRBD1; len: 15; v_gene: TRBV6-6; CDR3nt: TGTGCCAGCAGTTACTCGGTTGGACAGGGCTACGAGCAGTACTTC; CDR3aa: CASSYSVGQGYEQYF
abundance: few; j_gene: TRBJ1-5; d_gene: TRBD1; len: 15; v_gene: TRBV28; CDR3nt: TGTGCCAGCAGTTTAAAGAGGACAGGGCACCAGCCCCAGCATTTT; CDR3aa: CASSLKRTGHQPQHF
abundance: .; j_gene: TRBJ1-5; d_gene: .; len: 13; v_gene: TRBV28; CDR3nt: TGTGCCAGCAGTCGACAGAGAAATCAGCCCCAGCATTTT; CDR3aa: CASSRQRNQPQHF
abundance: once; j_gene: TRBJ2-5; d_gene: .; len: 14; v_gene: TRBV28; CDR3nt: TGTGCCAGCAGACACCCTGAGGTCGGGGAGACCCAGTACTTC; CDR3aa: CASRHPEVGETQYF
abundance: .; j_gene: TRBJ1-1; d_gene: .; len: 16; v_gene: TRBV18; CDR3nt: TGTGCCAGCTCACCGAACAGTCCCGGATGGGGCGAAGAAGCTTTCTTT; CDR3aa: CASSPNSPGWGEEAFF
abundance: .; j_gene: TRBJ1-1; d_gene: TRBD1; len: 15; v_gene: TRBV28; CDR3nt: TGTGCCAGCAGTTTACCAGGGGGCGCATCTACTGAAGCTTTCTTT; CDR3aa: CASSLPGGASTEAFF
abundance: .; j_gene: TRBJ2-7; d_gene: TRBD1; len: 15; v_gene: TRBV19; CDR3nt: TGTGCCAGTAGCCCCGGACAGGGACCATACTACGAGCAGTACTTC; CDR3aa: CASSPGQGPYYEQYF
abundance: .; j_gene: TRBJ2-7; d_gene: TRBD2; len: 15; v_gene: TRBV28; CDR3nt: TGTGCCAGCAGTTTAGAACTAGCGGGCCGCTACGAGCAGTACTTC; CDR3aa: CASSLELAGRYEQYF
abundance: once; j_gene: TRBJ1-2; d_gene: TRBD1; len: 15; v_gene: TRBV19; CDR3nt: TGTGCCAGTAGTCCCACACAGGGGGCTTTCTATGGCTACACCTTC; CDR3aa: CASSPTQGAFYGYTF
abundance: few; j_gene: TRBJ2-6; d_gene: TRBD1; len: 17; v_gene: TRBV10-3; CDR3nt: TGTGCCATCAGTACAGGGGACCGGGGCTCTGGGGCCAACGTCCTGACTTTC; CDR3aa: CAISTGDRGSGANVLTF
abundance: .; j_gene: TRBJ2-2; d_gene: .; len: 16; v_gene: TRBV5-4; CDR3nt: TGTGCCAGCAGCTTGTACCAGCGGACGAACACCGGGGAGCTGTTTTTT; CDR3aa: CASSLYQRTNTGELFF
abundance: .; j_gene: TRBJ2-3; d_gene: TRBD2; len: 16; v_gene: TRBV11-2; CDR3nt: TGTGCCAGCAGCTTGGAGCGGGGTGCGGGAGGAGATACGCAGTATTTT; CDR3aa: CASSLERGAGGDTQYF
abundance: .; j_gene: TRBJ1-1; d_gene: .; len: 14; v_gene: TRBV7-2; CDR3nt: TGTGCCAGCAGCTTAAACAGGGATAACACTGAAGCTTTCTTT; CDR3aa: CASSLNRDNTEAFF
abundance: .; j_gene: TRBJ1-4; d_gene: TRBD1; len: 15; v_gene: TRBV7-9; CDR3nt: TGTGCCAGCAGCCTCCAGAAGGGGGCGCGTGAAAAACTGTTTTTT; CDR3aa: CASSLQKGAREKLFF
abundance: .; j_gene: TRBJ1-2; d_gene: .; len: 14; v_gene: TRBV6-5; CDR3nt: TGTGCCAGCAATGAAGATGGGGAGGATTATGGCTACACCTTC; CDR3aa: CASNEDGEDYGYTF
abundance: .; j_gene: TRBJ2-5; d_gene: .; len: 14; v_gene: TRBV5-6; CDR3nt: TGTGCCAGCAGCGCTCGGGACACACAAGAGACCCAGTACTTC; CDR3aa: CASSARDTQETQYF
abundance: .; j_gene: TRBJ2-3; d_gene: .; len: 16; v_gene: TRBV7-2; CDR3nt: TGTGCCAGCAGCTGGAGGGCCGGGACGGAACCAGATACGCAGTATTTT; CDR3aa: CASSWRAGTEPDTQYF
abundance: .; j_gene: TRBJ2-1; d_gene: .; len: 12; v_gene: TRBV7-9; CDR3nt: TGTGCCAGCAGCCCCCTAGGCAATGAGCAGTTCTTC; CDR3aa: CASSPLGNEQFF